The 13 T cell receptor beta chains reported below all come from one sample, sequenced in a study of PD-L1 blockade in urothelial cancer. Clones were read by immunoSEQ multiplex PCR, and TCRdb kept only the in-frame ones, dropping some. The sample lists about 22,000 clones; about 93% were seen once. As to time point: peripheral blood 6 weeks after treatment start. The source material was PBMCs, sampled around atezolizumab (anti-PD-L1) treatment. The receptors stem from a woman aged 60-70 years with urothelial cancer.

V gene TRBV6-1 combines with J gene TRBJ1-5; maybe TRBD1 (6 bases). V gave up 5 bases and J gave up 3 bases, with 11 bases separating them. The germline gives CDR1 MNHNS, CDR2 SASEGT. The CDR3 has 14 residues. The DNA of the CDR3 is TGTGCCAGCAGTATTGGACAGATCAATCAGCCCCAGCATTTT. This encodes CASSIGQINQPQHF.

This chain uses TRBV4-1 with TRBJ1-3; D possibly corresponds to TRBD1 (6 bases). The CDR3 is made up of 16 amino acids. V was cut by 2 bases and J by 0 bases, with 11 bases left in between. CDR1 and CDR2 (germline): MGHRA, YSYEKL. The CDR3 coding sequence is TGCGCCAGCAGCCAAAGGACAGTGAGCTCTGGAAACACCATATATTTT. Translated: CASSQRTVSSGNTIYF.

This chain connects TRBV11-2 to TRBJ2-3; 9 bases agree with TRBD2. Germline values: CDR1 SGHAT, CDR2 FQNNGV. CDR3 size: 15 residues. After removal of 5 bases from V and 5 bases from J, the junction contained 8 bases not matched to a gene. The CDR3 region is CASSLGTSSVDTQYF. In DNA form, the CDR3 reads TGTGCCAGCAGCCTGGGGACTAGCTCGGTAGATACGCAGTATTTT.

The chain couples TRBV27 to TRBJ2-2, with 10 bases that match TRBD2. V lost 7 bases to trimming and J lost 3 bases; unmatched junction nucleotides: 5. Germline V gene lookup returns CDR1 MNHEY and CDR2 SMNVEV (reference sequence). This CDR3 region has 15 residues. The CDR3 is CASTGSGGHTGELFF. DNA for the CDR3: TGTGCCAGCACCGGTAGCGGGGGGCACACCGGGGAGCTGTTTTTT.

The chain has TRBV7-7 and TRBJ2-2, with a weak D call TRBD2 (6 bases). With 5 bases removed from V and 5 bases from J, the gap between germline ends came to 15 bases. The CDR3 has 15 residues. Looked up from germline, CDR1 is SSHAT and CDR2 is FNYEAQ (reference sequence). CDR3: CASSQLTGETGELFF. DNA for the CDR3: TGTGCCAGCAGCCAACTCACGGGGGAAACCGGGGAGCTGTTTTTT.

This chain connects TRBV5-8 to TRBJ1-6; D gene unclear. With 2 bases removed from V and 7 bases from J, the gap between germline ends came to 4 bases. The CDR3 is 12 amino acids. The germline gives CDR1 SGHTS, CDR2 YDEGEE. CDR3 region: CASSFRNSPLHF. The CDR3 region has the DNA TGTGCCAGCAGCTTTAGAAATTCACCCCTCCACTTT.

This clone was observed once. The chain links TRBV29-1 to TRBJ2-1; 14 bases agree with TRBD2. This CDR3 has 15 amino acids. Germline-derived CDR1 and CDR2 are SQVTM and ANQGSEA. The junction had 8 bases not matched to a gene; V was cut back by 6 bases and J by 7 bases. The CDR3 spells CSVVPGLAGANEQFF. For the CDR3, the DNA is TGCAGCGTAGTCCCGGGACTAGCGGGAGCGAATGAGCAGTTCTTC.

This clone came up once. The chain combines TRBV2 with TRBJ2-1; a possible D gene is TRBD1 (6 bases). Per germline, CDR1 SNHLY and CDR2 FYNNEI. The CDR3 is made up of 15 amino acids. The V and J ends lost 4 bases and 0 bases respectively, with 10 bases between them. The CDR3, as DNA: TGTGCCAGCAGTGGCCAGGGGCGCTCCTACAATGAGCAGTTCTTC. Translated: CASSGQGRSYNEQFF.

V and J are TRBV7-9 and TRBJ2-5, with D perhaps TRBD1 (5 bases). V was shortened by 5 bases and J by 1 base, with 8 bases between the two germline ends. CDR1 is SEHNR, CDR2 FQNEAQ, per germline (reference sequence). The CDR3 contains 13 residues. CDR3 loop: CASSQGPQETQYF. The CDR3 nucleotides are TGTGCCAGCAGCCAGGGTCCCCAAGAGACCCAGTACTTC.

The rearrangement uses TRBV5-1 and TRBJ2-7, with a weak D call TRBD1 (7 bases). This CDR3 is built from 15 residues. Germline CDR1 and CDR2: SGHRS and YFSETQ. Trimming removed 4 bases from V and 0 bases from J, with 14 bases in between. The CDR3 DNA is TGCGCCAGCAGCGCGGGACAGAAGAGCTCCTACGAGCAGTACTTC. It translates to CASSAGQKSSYEQYF.

There are a few counts of this clone. V gene TRBV29-1 combines with J gene TRBJ2-7, with D unclear. The V gene lost 3 bases and the J gene lost 2 bases, with 11 bases spanning the gap. The CDR3 has 13 amino acids. Germline lookup yields CDR1 SQVTM and CDR2 ANQGSEA. CDR3 bases: TGCAGCGTTGAGAGAGGTGTCCCCTACGAGCAGTACTTC. Translating it yields CSVERGVPYEQYF.

J is TRBJ2-1 and V is TRBV19; no definite D call. Per germline, CDR1 LNHDA and CDR2 SQIVND (reference sequence). Trimming shortened V by 1 base and J by 10 bases, and 14 bases separated the two germline ends. CDR3 length: 14 residues. This CDR3 reads CASSIVSTSTEQFF. In nucleotides, the CDR3 is TGTGCCAGTAGTATAGTGAGTACCTCAACGGAGCAGTTCTTC.

The CDR3 DNA reads TGTGCCAGCAGCTTAGACGACAGGGGTGACACCATATATTTT. It codes for CASSLDDRGDTIYF. The chain combines TRBV7-7 with TRBJ1-3; 8 positions match TRBD1. The CDR3 runs to 14 residues. V lost 1 base and J lost 8; bases outside the gene matches: 4. Germline CDR1 reads SSHAT; CDR2 reads FNYEAQ (reference sequence).